Listed below are T cell receptor beta chains from one sample, sequenced in a study of CD8+ T cells in alopecia areata. Repertoires were generated with immunoSEQ multiplex PCR, while TCRdb's copy carries only in-frame clones and drops some. In the table there are 150,000 to 200,000 clones, more than 60% of which are singletons. Here the sequenced sample was CD4+ T cells sorted from blood, taken at week 0. These TCRs come from a human donor with alopecia areata. Both conserved end residues are part of each CDR3. Fields, in order: CDR3 length, clone size, D gene, V gene, J gene, CDR3 protein, CDR3 DNA. A D gene is named only where the DNA matches it firmly. Expanded clones get a size class; other rows say once, few or many, or leave the size out.

cdr3_length: 14; clone_size: .; d_call: TRBD1; v_call: TRBV5-1; j_call: TRBJ1-1; cdr3_aa: CASSWGQGNTEAFF; cdr3_nt: TGCGCCAGCAGCTGGGGACAGGGGAACACTGAAGCTTTCTTT
cdr3_length: 13; clone_size: medium-sized; d_call: .; v_call: TRBV14; j_call: TRBJ1-2; cdr3_aa: CASSQSGRGGYTF; cdr3_nt: TGTGCCAGCAGCCAGAGTGGCAGGGGAGGCTACACCTTC
cdr3_length: 14; clone_size: once; d_call: TRBD1; v_call: TRBV19; j_call: TRBJ1-1; cdr3_aa: CASGTVAFGTEAFF; cdr3_nt: TGTGCCAGCGGGACAGTGGCCTTTGGCACTGAAGCTTTCTTT
cdr3_length: 10; clone_size: .; d_call: .; v_call: TRBV29-1; j_call: TRBJ2-3; cdr3_aa: CSVMTDTQYF; cdr3_nt: TGCAGCGTTATGACAGATACGCAGTATTTT
cdr3_length: 16; clone_size: .; d_call: TRBD2; v_call: TRBV14; j_call: TRBJ2-7; cdr3_aa: CASSQVGLAGAYEQYF; cdr3_nt: TGTGCCAGCAGCCAAGTAGGGTTAGCGGGGGCCTACGAGCAGTACTTC
cdr3_length: 14; clone_size: .; d_call: .; v_call: TRBV18; j_call: TRBJ1-3; cdr3_aa: CASRGDYSGNTIYF; cdr3_nt: TGTGCCAGCCGGGGCGACTACTCTGGAAACACCATATATTTT
cdr3_length: 12; clone_size: .; d_call: .; v_call: TRBV11-3; j_call: TRBJ1-1; cdr3_aa: CASSLEGGEAFF; cdr3_nt: TGTGCCAGCAGCTTAGAAGGAGGTGAAGCTTTCTTT
cdr3_length: 15; clone_size: .; d_call: TRBD2; v_call: TRBV5-1; j_call: TRBJ2-3; cdr3_aa: CASSQLASRTDTQYF; cdr3_nt: TGCGCCAGCAGCCAACTAGCGTCCCGAACAGATACGCAGTATTTT
cdr3_length: 12; clone_size: .; d_call: .; v_call: TRBV29-1; j_call: TRBJ1-1; cdr3_aa: CSVRVGGTEAFF; cdr3_nt: TGCAGCGTTCGGGTAGGTGGCACTGAAGCTTTCTTT
cdr3_length: 15; clone_size: .; d_call: .; v_call: TRBV6-5; j_call: TRBJ2-1; cdr3_aa: CASSYSGGGAFEQFF; cdr3_nt: TGTGCCAGCAGTTACTCGGGAGGGGGGGCATTTGAGCAGTTCTTC
cdr3_length: 14; clone_size: few; d_call: .; v_call: TRBV21-1; j_call: TRBJ2-7; cdr3_aa: CASSKSDTSYEQYF; cdr3_nt: TGTGCCAGCAGCAAATCTGACACCTCCTACGAGCAGTACTTC
cdr3_length: 15; clone_size: .; d_call: TRBD1; v_call: TRBV7-2; j_call: TRBJ1-5; cdr3_aa: CASSVGQGANQPQHF; cdr3_nt: TGTGCCAGCAGCGTCGGACAGGGGGCGAATCAGCCCCAGCATTTT
cdr3_length: 15; clone_size: once; d_call: TRBD1; v_call: TRBV5-1; j_call: TRBJ1-1; cdr3_aa: CASSLAYRGNTEAFF; cdr3_nt: TGCGCCAGCAGCTTGGCATACAGGGGGAACACTGAAGCTTTCTTT
cdr3_length: 12; clone_size: few; d_call: TRBD1; v_call: TRBV30; j_call: TRBJ2-7; cdr3_aa: CAWSHRGLEQYF; cdr3_nt: TGTGCCTGGAGTCACAGGGGATTGGAGCAGTACTTC
cdr3_length: 15; clone_size: .; d_call: TRBD1; v_call: TRBV15; j_call: TRBJ2-5; cdr3_aa: CATSRVRDRGETQYF; cdr3_nt: TGTGCCACCAGCAGAGTCCGCGACAGGGGTGAGACCCAGTACTTC
cdr3_length: 19; clone_size: many; d_call: .; v_call: TRBV21-1; j_call: TRBJ1-6; cdr3_aa: CASPPGARRNVPPNSPLHF; cdr3_nt: TGTGCCAGCCCCCCAGGGGCGCGGAGGAACGTGCCTCCTAATTCACCCCTCCACTTT
cdr3_length: 13; clone_size: once; d_call: .; v_call: TRBV19; j_call: TRBJ1-2; cdr3_aa: CASSISTAYGYTF; cdr3_nt: TGTGCCAGTAGTATATCGACAGCCTATGGCTACACCTTC
cdr3_length: 13; clone_size: once; d_call: TRBD1; v_call: TRBV30; j_call: TRBJ1-4; cdr3_aa: CAWKGQGREKLFF; cdr3_nt: TGTGCCTGGAAGGGACAGGGTCGCGAAAAACTGTTTTTT
cdr3_length: 11; clone_size: many; d_call: TRBD1; v_call: TRBV30; j_call: TRBJ1-2; cdr3_aa: CAWSVGGGYTF; cdr3_nt: TGTGCCTGGAGTGTAGGGGGCGGCTACACCTTC
cdr3_length: 12; clone_size: .; d_call: TRBD1; v_call: TRBV29-1; j_call: TRBJ2-7; cdr3_aa: CSARDREGEQYF; cdr3_nt: TGCAGCGCCCGGGACAGGGAGGGCGAGCAGTACTTC
cdr3_length: 15; clone_size: .; d_call: TRBD2; v_call: TRBV2; j_call: TRBJ2-5; cdr3_aa: CASSRLAGVGETQYF; cdr3_nt: TGTGCCAGCAGCCGACTAGCGGGGGTCGGGGAGACCCAGTACTTC
cdr3_length: 17; clone_size: .; d_call: TRBD1; v_call: TRBV9; j_call: TRBJ1-1; cdr3_aa: CASSVDPSTGVRTEAFF; cdr3_nt: TGTGCCAGCAGCGTAGATCCCTCGACAGGGGTGCGCACTGAAGCTTTCTTT
cdr3_length: 15; clone_size: .; d_call: TRBD1; v_call: TRBV7-2; j_call: TRBJ1-2; cdr3_aa: CASSSLTGLDYGYTF; cdr3_nt: TGTGCCAGCAGCTCCTTGACAGGGTTAGACTATGGCTACACCTTC
cdr3_length: 12; clone_size: .; d_call: TRBD1; v_call: TRBV30; j_call: TRBJ1-5; cdr3_aa: CAWDREGQPQHF; cdr3_nt: TGTGCCTGGGACAGGGAAGGCCAGCCCCAGCATTTT
cdr3_length: 16; clone_size: .; d_call: .; v_call: TRBV4-1; j_call: TRBJ1-6; cdr3_aa: CASSQDFQGFSSPLHF; cdr3_nt: TGCGCCAGCAGCCAAGATTTCCAGGGTTTTAGTTCACCCCTCCACTTT
cdr3_length: 15; clone_size: .; d_call: .; v_call: TRBV29-1; j_call: TRBJ2-5; cdr3_aa: CSVEELTGSGETQYF; cdr3_nt: TGCAGCGTTGAAGAGCTAACAGGGAGCGGAGAGACCCAGTACTTC
cdr3_length: 15; clone_size: .; d_call: .; v_call: TRBV15; j_call: TRBJ2-5; cdr3_aa: CATSRGQGGQETQYF; cdr3_nt: TGTGCCACCAGCAGAGGCCAGGGGGGGCAAGAGACCCAGTACTTC
cdr3_length: 15; clone_size: .; d_call: .; v_call: TRBV7-2; j_call: TRBJ2-1; cdr3_aa: CASSPPRRMGNEQFF; cdr3_nt: TGTGCCAGCAGCCCACCTCGCCGGATGGGGAATGAGCAGTTCTTC
cdr3_length: 14; clone_size: .; d_call: .; v_call: TRBV30; j_call: TRBJ1-6; cdr3_aa: CAWSRGQSNSPLHF; cdr3_nt: TGTGCCTGGAGTCGGGGGCAGTCAAATTCACCCCTCCACTTT